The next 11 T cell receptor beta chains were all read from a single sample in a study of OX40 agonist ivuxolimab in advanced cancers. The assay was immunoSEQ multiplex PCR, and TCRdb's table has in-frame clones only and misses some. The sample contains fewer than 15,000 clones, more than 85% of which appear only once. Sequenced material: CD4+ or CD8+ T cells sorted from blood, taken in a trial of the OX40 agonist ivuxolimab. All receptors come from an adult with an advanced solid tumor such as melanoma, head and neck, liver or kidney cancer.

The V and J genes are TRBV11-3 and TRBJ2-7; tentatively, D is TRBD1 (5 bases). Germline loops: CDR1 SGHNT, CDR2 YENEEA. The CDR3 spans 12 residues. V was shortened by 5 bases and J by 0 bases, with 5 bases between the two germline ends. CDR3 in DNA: TGTGCCAGCAGCGACAGCTCCTACGAGCAGTACTTC. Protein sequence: CASSDSSYEQYF.

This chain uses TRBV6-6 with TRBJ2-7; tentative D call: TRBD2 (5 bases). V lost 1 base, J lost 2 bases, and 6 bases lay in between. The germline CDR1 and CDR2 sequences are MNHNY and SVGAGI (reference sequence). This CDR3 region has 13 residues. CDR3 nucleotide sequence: TGTGCCAGCAGTTACTGGGGAGCCTACGAGCAGTACTTC. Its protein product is CASSYWGAYEQYF.

CDR3 in DNA: TGTGCTAGTGGTTTGAGTCACGGGGAGCTGTTTTTT. Encoded protein: CASGLSHGELFF. The chain couples TRBV12-5 to TRBJ2-2; no clear D. The germline V gene encodes CDR1 LGHNT and CDR2 FRNRAP. Trimming shortened V by 2 bases and J by 7 bases, and 5 bases separated the two germline ends. CDR3 size: 12 residues. The whole variable domain, filled in from reference TRBV12-5 and TRBJ2-2, reads DARVTQTPRHKVTEMGQEVTMRCQPILGHNTVFWYRQTMMQGLELLAYFRNRAPLDDSGMPKDRFSAEMPDATLATLKIQPSEPRDSAVYFCASGLSHGELFFGEGSRLTVL.

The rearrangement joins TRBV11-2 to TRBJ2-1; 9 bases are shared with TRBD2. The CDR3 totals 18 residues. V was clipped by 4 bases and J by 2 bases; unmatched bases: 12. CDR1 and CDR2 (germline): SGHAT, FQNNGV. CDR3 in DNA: TGTGCCAGCAGCTGGGGACTTGGACTAGCGATCACCTACAATGAGCAGTTCTTC. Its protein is CASSWGLGLAITYNEQFF.

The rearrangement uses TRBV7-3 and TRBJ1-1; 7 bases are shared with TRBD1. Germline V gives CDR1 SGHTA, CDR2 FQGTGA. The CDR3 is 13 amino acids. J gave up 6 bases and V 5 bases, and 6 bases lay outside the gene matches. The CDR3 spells CASSPWTGAEAFF. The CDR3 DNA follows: TGTGCCAGCAGCCCATGGACAGGTGCTGAAGCTTTCTTT. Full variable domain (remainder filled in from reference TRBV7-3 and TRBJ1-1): GAGVSQTPSNKVTEKGKYVELRCDPISGHTALYWYRQSLGQGPEFLIYFQGTGAADDSGLPNDRFFAVRPEGSVSTLKIQRTERGDSAVYLCASSPWTGAEAFFGQGTRLTVV.

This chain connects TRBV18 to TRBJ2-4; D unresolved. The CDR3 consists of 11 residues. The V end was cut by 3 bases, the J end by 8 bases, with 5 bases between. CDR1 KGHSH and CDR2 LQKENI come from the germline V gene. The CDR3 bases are TGTGCCAGCTCACCTACGGACATTCAGTACTTC. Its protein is CASSPTDIQYF.

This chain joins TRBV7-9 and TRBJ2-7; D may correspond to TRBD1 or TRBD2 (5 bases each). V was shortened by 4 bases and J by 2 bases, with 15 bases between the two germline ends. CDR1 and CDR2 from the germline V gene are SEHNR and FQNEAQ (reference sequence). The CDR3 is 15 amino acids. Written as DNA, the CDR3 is TGTGCCAGCAGCTCACCGGCCGGGGCAGCCTACGAGCAGTACTTC. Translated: CASSSPAGAAYEQYF.

This CDR3 reads CASSLYAEQPQHF. The CDR3 coding sequence is TGTGCCAGCAGCTTATATGCGGAGCAGCCCCAGCATTTT. The chain recombines TRBV11-3 with TRBJ1-5; unclear D gene. CDR1 and CDR2 from the germline V gene are SGHNT and YENEEA. The CDR3 is 13 amino acids. The germline V and J ends were trimmed by 2 bases and 7 bases, with 9 bases remaining between them.

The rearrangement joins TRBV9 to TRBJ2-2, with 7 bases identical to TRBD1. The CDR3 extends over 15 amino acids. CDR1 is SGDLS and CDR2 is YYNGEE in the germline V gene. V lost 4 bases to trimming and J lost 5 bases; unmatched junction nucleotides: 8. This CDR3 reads CASSSWDSSTGELFF. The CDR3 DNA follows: TGTGCCAGCAGCTCCTGGGACAGCTCTACCGGGGAGCTGTTTTTT. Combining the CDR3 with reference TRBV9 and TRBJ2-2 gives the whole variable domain DSGVTQTPKHLITATGQRVTLRCSPRSGDLSVYWYQQSLDQGLQFLIQYYNGEERAKGNILERFSAQQFPDLHSELNLSSLELGDSALYFCASSSWDSSTGELFFGEGSRLTVL.

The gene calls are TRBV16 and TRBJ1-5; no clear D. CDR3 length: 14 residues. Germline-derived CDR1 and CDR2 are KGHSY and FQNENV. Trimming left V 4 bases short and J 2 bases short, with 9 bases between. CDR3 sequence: CASSPWRGNQPQHF. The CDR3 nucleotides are TGTGCCAGCAGCCCCTGGCGGGGCAATCAGCCCCAGCATTTT.

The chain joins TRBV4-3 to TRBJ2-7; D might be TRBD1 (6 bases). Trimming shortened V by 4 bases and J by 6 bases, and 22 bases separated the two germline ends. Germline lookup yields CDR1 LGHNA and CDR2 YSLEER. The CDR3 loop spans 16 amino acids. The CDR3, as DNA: TGCGCCAGCAGCCGAACCTTACAGGGAAGGTGGGTCGAGCAGTACTTC. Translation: CASSRTLQGRWVEQYF.